This T cell receptor beta chain derives from a study of cytomegalovirus exposure and HLA in healthy donors. General study points: Some V segments (TRBV6-2 and TRBV6-3 among them) were excluded as indistinguishable. High sensitivity and specificity were reportedly achieved when the classifier diagnosed cytomegalovirus status.

Concerning this clone: Its antigen remains unknown.

The PCR contained 60 Vbeta and 13 Jbeta primers. The authors' processing: Later, 65 million to 85 million unique TCR beta chains were counted in an analysis, and roughly 10 million of them were shared. Measured with immunoSEQ multiplex PCR; TCRdb has only the in-frame clones, and not every one. V, J and clone size reflect that table, while D and trimming were determined from the DNA. The data hold 310,000 or so clones, with around 90% observed a single time. The CDR3 contains 15 residues. V dropped 5 bases and J dropped 8; count of bases not matched to a gene: 10. Germline CDR1 and CDR2: LNHDA and SQIVND (reference sequence).

Sequencing was carried out using PBMCs. This clonotype was obtained from a woman aged 18 to 35 in good health and CMV-seronegative. V usage is TRBV19 and J usage is TRBJ2-1; TRBD1 matches 9 bases. The CDR3 protein is CASSLGQGRWDEQFF. CDR3 nucleotide sequence: TGTGCCAGTAGTCTCGGACAGGGGAGATGGGATGAGCAGTTCTTC.